This paragraph reports one T cell receptor beta chain. The antigen is undetermined. Reverse transcription of extracted RNA yielded cDNA, which provided the sequencing template. Here immunoSEQ multiplex PCR was the method, and the copy in TCRdb shows in-frame clones only, minus some. The sample consists of about 190,000 clones, about 64% of them appearing once. The source of the sample is a study of CD8+ T cells in alopecia areata. Study overall: Treated patients swallowed 5 to 10 mg of oral tofacitinib twice daily. The study's findings and limits: Many expanded lesional clones persisted in scalp and blood during tofacitinib.

V was shortened by 0 bases and J by 7 bases, with 14 bases between the two germline ends. The CDR3 runs 14 residues. Germline loops: CDR1 GTSNPN, CDR2 SVGIG (reference sequence). The treatment: oral pan-JAK inhibitor, 5-10 mg twice daily. Both CD4+ and CD8+ T cells were separated by sorting PBMCs. This sequence originates from a human donor with alopecia areata. The chain has TRBV30 and TRBJ2-3; D is perhaps TRBD2 (6 bases). The sequencing used CD4+ T cells sorted from blood, collected at week 4, from a patient treated with tofacitinib. The CDR3 region has the DNA TGTGCCTGGAGTGTAGGTCCCACTAGCTATACGCAGTATTTT. Translating it yields CAWSVGPTSYTQYF.